This T cell receptor (beta chain) was identified in a study of shared clonotypes between healthy human individuals. General observations from the study: Clonotype sharing across donors was expected to vary with sequencing depth.

On this clone: Its cognate antigen is unknown.

Donors, without exception, were Caucasian adults residing in Nashville, Tennessee. Investigators spread the genomic DNA of each subset evenly over several immunoSEQ plates. Produced via immunoSEQ multiplex PCR; TCRdb's table is partial and in-frame only. The data show some 2,400,000 clones, 90% to 97% seen once. Source material: naive CD4+ T cells sorted from blood. Stated subset: CD45RA+ positively selected. The receptor comes from a man between 18 and 29 years old in good health.

This CDR3 is CASSSGRGDQPQHF. The CDR3 nucleotides are TGTGCCAGCAGTTCGGGCAGGGGAGATCAGCCCCAGCATTTT. This chain connects TRBV27 to TRBJ1-5; a possible D gene is TRBD1 (6 bases). The CDR3 runs 14 residues. V lost 4 bases and J 5 bases, leaving 12 bases between the germline ends. Germline assignment: CDR1 MNHEY and CDR2 SMNVEV (reference sequence).